The clone carrying this T cell receptor beta chain was seen a few times. Antigen: not known. Blood sampling occurred at first hyperthyroidism diagnosis, ahead of any ophthalmopathy symptoms. The sample comes from a study of T cells in Graves' hyperthyroidism and ophthalmopathy. Amplified TCR beta CDR3 regions came from RNA transcripts. A set of HTBI primers served as the primers for a first-round RT-PCR of the TCR CDR3. TCRdb recomputed calls from the multiplex PCR reads with MiXCR, one row per CDR3 protein. The data contain approximately 360,000 distinct CDR3 sequences, more than 15% of them seen just once; the ten biggest clones take up 28%. The ends were cut back, 3 bases at V and 4 bases at J, with 13 bases in the middle. The germline V gene has CDR1 SEHNR and CDR2 FQNEAQ (reference sequence). This CDR3 has 14 residues. Study observations and caveats: Most thyroid clonotypes with frequency above 0.001 were detected in blood.

The chain uses TRBV7-9 and TRBJ2-7, with a tentative D call TRBD2 (6 bases). The receptor was derived from a woman aged 18-29 years with Graves' hyperthyroidism that later progressed to Graves' ophthalmopathy. The sequenced material came from blood. CDR3 coding DNA: TGTGCCAGCAGCTTTCAAGCTGGGGGGTACGAGCAGTACTTC. Protein product: CASSFQAGGYEQYF.